The 20 T cell receptor beta chains reported below all come from one sample, sequenced in a study of blood T cell repertoires in COVID-19. Assay used: immunoSEQ multiplex PCR; TCRdb lists only in-frame clones, some missing. The sample yields around 470,000 clones, roughly 91% seen once. What was sequenced was PBMCs or T cells enriched from blood (not recorded which). The receptors stem from a man younger than 35 who had recovered from COVID-19.

This rearrangement joins TRBV9 to TRBJ1-2; tentative D call: TRBD1 (5 bases). Trimming shortened V by 4 bases and J by 2 bases, and 15 bases separated the two germline ends. CDR1 is SGDLS and CDR2 is YYNGEE in the germline V gene. This CDR3 comprises 15 residues. CDR3 DNA sequence: TGTGCCAGCAGCTCCCGGGGGGGGTCCAACTATGGCTACACCTTC. It is translated as CASSSRGGSNYGYTF.

CDR3 nucleotide sequence: TGCAGCGTTGAAGAGACAGCCCCTAACTATGGCTACACCTTC. Its translation: CSVEETAPNYGYTF. The rearrangement uses TRBV29-1 and TRBJ1-2; a possible D gene is TRBD1 (5 bases). The CDR3 covers 14 residues. Looked up from germline, CDR1 is SQVTM and CDR2 is ANQGSEA. V dropped 0 bases and J dropped 0 bases, with 8 bases sitting between them.

The rearrangement joins TRBV3-1 (or the pseudogene TRBV3-2) to TRBJ1-2; D uncertain. The length of the CDR3 is 12 residues. Germline V gene sequence: CDR1 LGHDT, CDR2 YNNKEL (reference sequence). The V and J ends lost 1 base and 6 bases respectively, with 6 bases between them. This CDR3 is CASSQGRDGYTF. The CDR3 bases are TGTGCCAGCAGCCAAGGTCGGGATGGCTACACCTTC.

This clone was seen only once. This sequence joins TRBV4-2 and TRBJ2-5; D possibly corresponds to TRBD2 (6 bases). CDR3 length: 15 amino acids. Trimming cost V 3 bases and J 4 bases, with 15 bases left between them. Germline assignment: CDR1 LGHNA and CDR2 YNFKEQ. The CDR3 sequence is CASSQTLLRGETQYF. CDR3 nucleotide sequence: TGTGCCAGCAGCCAGACCCTTTTGCGGGGAGAGACCCAGTACTTC.

The gene calls are TRBV2 and TRBJ2-7; D not certain. The CDR3 sequence is 13 residues long. The germline V gene has CDR1 SNHLY and CDR2 FYNNEI. V gave up 3 bases and J gave up 2 bases, with 8 bases separating them. The CDR3 protein is CASSESRPYEQYF. The CDR3 region has the DNA TGTGCCAGCAGTGAGTCCCGTCCCTACGAGCAGTACTTC. The full variable domain, in which reference TRBV2 and TRBJ2-7 provide the parts outside the CDR3, is EPEVTQTPSHQVTQMGQEVILRCVPISNHLYFYWYRQILGQKVEFLVSFYNNEISEKSEIFDDQFSVERPDGSNFTLKIRSTKLEDSAMYFCASSESRPYEQYFGPGTRLTVT.

The chain carries TRBV9 and TRBJ2-1; 10 bases agree with TRBD2. The CDR3 is 16 amino acids. The germline V gene has CDR1 SGDLS and CDR2 YYNGEE. The V segment lost 0 bases and the J segment 10 bases; nucleotides outside the gene matches: 10. The CDR3 DNA is TGTGCCAGCAGCGTAGATCCGGGACTAGCGATCGGGGAGCAGTTCTTC. Translated, it gives CASSVDPGLAIGEQFF.

V and J are TRBV3-1 (or the pseudogene TRBV3-2) and TRBJ1-1; D ambiguous. The V and J ends lost 1 base and 1 base respectively, with 10 bases between them. The CDR3 consists of 15 residues. From germline, CDR1 is LGHDT and CDR2 YNNKEL (reference sequence). CDR3 bases: TGTGCCAGCAGCCAAGTCACAACATCGAACACTGAAGCTTTCTTT. Translation: CASSQVTTSNTEAFF.

The rearrangement uses TRBV7-9 and TRBJ2-7; 7 nucleotides match TRBD1. CDR3 length: 17 residues. Trimming took 5 bases from V and 4 from J; bases not matched to a gene: 17. Germline lookup yields CDR1 SEHNR and CDR2 FQNEAQ (reference sequence). CDR3 DNA: TGTGCCAGCAGCATAACCTCCTGGACAGGCCTGACATACGAGCAGTACTTC. Protein product: CASSITSWTGLTYEQYF.

The chain joins TRBV5-1 to TRBJ2-7; TRBD1 matches 7 bases. Germline values: CDR1 SGHRS, CDR2 YFSETQ. This CDR3 contains 15 residues. The J segment lost 4 bases and the V segment lost 0 bases, leaving 7 bases of the junction unmatched. The CDR3 here is CASSLGQGPFYEQYF. For the CDR3, the DNA is TGCGCCAGCAGCTTGGGACAGGGCCCTTTTTACGAGCAGTACTTC.

The V gene is TRBV19, the J gene TRBJ1-6; 7 bases fit TRBD1. The V gene end was trimmed by 6 bases and the J gene end by 6 bases; junction bases not matched to a gene: 8. In germline, CDR1 is LNHDA, CDR2 SQIVND (reference sequence). The CDR3 is 15 amino acids. The CDR3 nucleotides read TGTGCCAGTAGCGAACAGGGGTTCGGTAATTCACCCCTCCACTTT. This codes for CASSEQGFGNSPLHF.

The table lists this clone with a count of one. This chain links TRBV27 with TRBJ2-1, with D tentatively TRBD2 (6 bases). Trimming cost V 5 bases and J 6 bases, with 11 bases left between them. CDR1 and CDR2 (germline): MNHEY, SMNVEV (reference sequence). CDR3 size: 13 residues. CDR3 in DNA: TGTGCCAGCAGTACGACTAGATTCAATGAGCAGTTCTTC. Its translation is CASSTTRFNEQFF.

The chain joins TRBV3-1 (or the pseudogene TRBV3-2) to TRBJ1-1, with a possible D match to TRBD1 (6 bases). CDR1 is LGHDT and CDR2 is YNNKEL in the germline V gene (reference sequence). This CDR3 has 14 residues. Deletions cut 4 bases from V and 9 bases from J, with 18 bases between. The CDR3 protein is CASSPGLPGAKAFF. Here the CDR3 DNA reads TGTGCCAGCAGCCCCGGGCTCCCAGGGGCGAAAGCTTTCTTT.

In this sample, this clone turned up once. V usage is TRBV19 and J usage is TRBJ1-1; a weak D match, TRBD1 (6 bases). V lost 5 bases to trimming and J lost 1 base, with 8 bases between them. The CDR3 contains 13 residues. Germline CDR1 reads LNHDA; CDR2 reads SQIVND (reference sequence). CDR3 loop: CASSQGTNTEAFF. The CDR3 DNA reads as TGTGCCAGTAGTCAGGGGACGAACACTGAAGCTTTCTTT.

The V call is TRBV18, the J call TRBJ2-1; 10 positions match TRBD2. CDR1 is KGHSH and CDR2 is LQKENI in the germline V gene. This CDR3 contains 15 residues. After removal of 4 bases from V and 8 bases from J, the junction contained 8 bases not matched to a gene. DNA of the CDR3: TGTGCCAGCTCACTCCAGCGGGAGGGAGGGGATGAGCAGTTCTTC. Protein product: CASSLQREGGDEQFF.

This chain connects TRBV5-1 to TRBJ1-2; no clear D gene. This CDR3 has 16 residues. V gave up 4 bases and J gave up 7 bases, with 23 bases separating them. CDR1 and CDR2 (germline): SGHRS, YFSETQ. The CDR3 DNA reads TGCGCCAGCAGCACGGGGTGGACCCAGGTGCCTGGTGGCTACACCTTC. This gives the protein CASSTGWTQVPGGYTF.

This clone was seen just once. The chain couples TRBV2 to TRBJ2-3; D is possibly TRBD1 (5 bases). CDR3 length: 11 amino acids. Germline-derived CDR1 and CDR2 are SNHLY and FYNNEI. Trimming shortened V by 6 bases and J by 4 bases, and 5 bases separated the two germline ends. The CDR3 is CASSRADTQYF. The CDR3 nucleotides read TGTGCCAGCAGCAGGGCAGATACGCAGTATTTT. Looking up the rest from reference TRBV2 and TRBJ2-3 gives the full variable domain: EPEVTQTPSHQVTQMGQEVILRCVPISNHLYFYWYRQILGQKVEFLVSFYNNEISEKSEIFDDQFSVERPDGSNFTLKIRSTKLEDSAMYFCASSRADTQYFGPGTRLTVL.

The chain joins TRBV12-3 or TRBV12-4 to TRBJ1-3; no clear D gene. V was pared by 8 bases and J by 8 bases, with 10 bases between. The CDR3 runs to 11 residues. The CDR3: CASSRRDTIYF. In DNA, the CDR3 is TGTGCCAGCTCCCGGAGGGACACCATATATTTT.

There are a few counts of this clone. The chain joins TRBV11-2 to TRBJ1-3, with a tentative D call TRBD1 (5 bases). The V end was cut by 5 bases, the J end by 1 base, with 6 bases between. The CDR3 totals 13 residues. Per the germline V gene, CDR1 is SGHAT and CDR2 is FQNNGV. The CDR3 nucleotides read TGTGCCAGCAGCCAGGGATCTGGAAACACCATATATTTT. Protein product: CASSQGSGNTIYF.

About this clone itself: This CDR3 is also generated by other DNA sequences in the sample. V and J are TRBV9 and TRBJ1-3; D might be TRBD1 (5 bases). Looked up from germline, CDR1 is SGDLS and CDR2 is YYNGEE. Deletions cut 2 bases from V and 0 bases from J, with 9 bases between. There are 15 residues in the CDR3. The CDR3 here is CASSVGGTSGNTIYF. For the CDR3, the DNA is TGTGCCAGCAGCGTGGGAGGGACCTCTGGAAACACCATATATTTT.

The chain employs TRBV10-3 and TRBJ1-3; D gene ambiguous. This CDR3 has 15 amino acids. V was pared by 4 bases and J by 2 bases, with 12 bases between. Per the germline V gene, CDR1 is ENHRY and CDR2 is SYGVKD. The CDR3 here is CAISAVRSPGNTIYF. CDR3 nucleotide sequence: TGTGCCATCAGTGCGGTCCGGAGCCCTGGAAACACCATATATTTT.